These 18 T cell receptor beta chains were all obtained from the same sample, sequenced in a study of Graves' ophthalmopathy and Graves' hyperthyroidism. The authors amplified TCR beta CDR3 regions, and they did so from RNA transcripts for repertoire sequencing. First-round RT-PCR relied on HTBI primers, and a second-round multiplex PCR came next. TCRdb redid the calling of the multiplex PCR reads with MiXCR, one entry per CDR3 protein. The table includes almost 750,000 distinct CDR3 sequences, 40% detected once. The sample consisted of peripheral blood. Every receptor here comes from an adult man with Graves' ophthalmopathy.

This chain uses TRBV25-1 with TRBJ1-6; D uncertain. The germline V gene has CDR1 MGHDK and CDR2 SYGVNS. There are 15 residues in the CDR3. V dropped 8 bases and J dropped 10 bases, with 21 bases sitting between them. CDR3 residues: CASQRTSGVGSPLHF. The CDR3 nucleotides are TGTGCCAGCCAAAGAACCTCCGGGGTGGGCTCACCCCTCCACTTT.

This clonotype occurred many times. This chain connects TRBV2 to TRBJ1-5; unclear D gene. With 4 bases removed from V and 5 bases from J, the gap between germline ends came to 9 bases. The CDR3 has 13 amino acids. The germline V gene encodes CDR1 SNHLY and CDR2 FYNNEI. The CDR3 sequence: CASSVEGHQPQHF. In DNA, the CDR3 is TGTGCCAGCAGTGTGGAGGGTCATCAGCCCCAGCATTTT.

The chain joins TRBV20-1 to TRBJ2-5; perhaps TRBD1 as D (6 bases). Trimming took off 2 bases at V and 1 base at J, with 14 bases between the two ends. The length of the CDR3 is 15 residues. Per germline, CDR1 DFQATT and CDR2 SNEGSKA (reference sequence). The CDR3 reads CSARLGPGAQETQYF. The CDR3 DNA reads as TGCAGTGCTAGACTGGGCCCAGGGGCCCAAGAGACCCAGTACTTC.

CDR3 amino acids: CASSQDFLTGSYEQYF. DNA of the CDR3: TGTGCCAGCAGCCAAGACTTTTTGACAGGATCCTACGAGCAGTACTTC. The chain combines TRBV7-2 with TRBJ2-7; perhaps TRBD1 as D (6 bases). Germline CDR1 reads SGHTA; CDR2 reads FQGNSA. The ends were cut back, 5 bases at V and 1 base at J, with 18 bases in the middle. This CDR3 has 16 residues.

Only a few counts were recorded for this clonotype. The genes are TRBV12-3 or TRBV12-4 and TRBJ2-5, with D possibly being TRBD1 (5 bases). V was clipped by 6 bases and J by 5 bases, with 22 bases between them. The CDR3 has 16 residues. CDR3 nucleotides: TGTGCCAGCAGAGGGGAACACACTTCCCAGTGGGAGACCCAGTACTTC. This encodes CASRGEHTSQWETQYF.

This clonotype occurred many times. J is TRBJ1-6 and V is TRBV29-1; 12 bases align to TRBD1. J lost 8 bases, V lost 5 bases, and 10 bases had no gene match. Germline CDR1 is SQVTM and CDR2 is ANQGSEA. The CDR3 covers 16 residues. The CDR3 region is CSVRPGTGGAYSPLHF. The CDR3 coding sequence is TGCAGCGTTCGTCCCGGGACAGGGGGCGCTTATTCACCCCTCCACTTT.

This clonotype was counted a single time. A much larger clone is a single base away; this may be a read error. The chain couples TRBV12-3 or TRBV12-4 to TRBJ1-1; TRBD1 matches 8 bases. CDR3 size: 14 residues. The CDR3 loop is CAGSPDREGTEAFF. CDR3 nucleotides: TGTGCCGGCAGTCCGGACAGGGAAGGCACTGAAGCTTTCTTT.

The gene calls are TRBV7-2 and TRBJ2-7; 15 positions match TRBD2. Germline values: CDR1 SGHTA, CDR2 FQGNSA. V shed 4 bases, J shed 6 bases, and the junction held 4 bases outside the gene matches. CDR3 length: 15 amino acids. The CDR3 coding sequence is TGTGCCAGCAGCTGGGGACTAGCGGGAGGACGCGAGCAGTACTTC. Amino acids: CASSWGLAGGREQYF.

This clonotype was observed a handful of times. The J gene is TRBJ2-7, the V gene TRBV20-1; D not resolved. Germline CDR1 reads DFQATT; CDR2 reads SNEGSKA (reference sequence). The CDR3 has 13 amino acids. The germline V and J ends were trimmed by 4 bases and 2 bases, with 12 bases remaining between them. As DNA, the CDR3 is TGCAGTGCTAAGTCGGACGGAACCTACGAGCAGTACTTC. Translated, it gives CSAKSDGTYEQYF.

In this sample, this clonotype turned up many times. V usage is TRBV2 and J usage is TRBJ1-5; D not certain. CDR1 and CDR2 (germline): SNHLY, FYNNEI. Trimming stripped 1 base from V and 0 bases from J, with 10 bases between. The CDR3 is 16 amino acids. CDR3 in DNA: TGTGCCAGCAGTGAAGGGTGGCGGTATAGCAATCAGCCCCAGCATTTT. Amino acid sequence: CASSEGWRYSNQPQHF.

CDR3 protein: CASSLATGGYEAQYF. The CDR3 coding sequence is TGTGCCAGCAGCTTAGCGACAGGGGGTTATGAGGCCCAGTACTTC. This chain joins TRBV7-6 and TRBJ2-5; 9 nucleotides align to TRBD1. The CDR3 loop spans 15 amino acids. The germline CDR1 and CDR2 sequences are SGHVS and FNYEAQ. The junction had 8 bases not matched to a gene; V was cut back by 0 bases and J by 9 bases.

This clonotype appeared many times. This chain links TRBV6-5 with TRBJ2-5; 12 bases align to TRBD1. Germline V gene data show CDR1 as MNHEY and CDR2 as SVGAGI. Trimming took 0 bases from V and 5 from J; bases not matched to a gene: 10. The CDR3 contains 18 residues. The CDR3 region is CASSYSPLGTGGAETQYF. In nucleotides, the CDR3 is TGTGCCAGCAGTTACTCACCACTCGGGACAGGGGGCGCGGAGACCCAGTACTTC.

This clonotype came up a few times. The chain links TRBV19 to TRBJ2-2; 10 bases are shared with TRBD2. The CDR3 loop spans 15 amino acids. Losses at the gene ends were 6 bases for V and 4 bases for J; bases not matched to a gene: 5. Germline V CDR1 and CDR2: LNHDA, SQIVND (reference sequence). The CDR3 reads CASSPSGSGTGELFF. CDR3 DNA sequence: TGTGCCAGTAGCCCTAGCGGGAGTGGCACCGGGGAGCTGTTTTTT.

The chain couples TRBV28 to TRBJ1-1; no reliable D call. The CDR3 runs 13 residues. V lost 5 bases, J lost 1 base, and 8 bases lay in between. Germline values: CDR1 MDHEN, CDR2 SYDVKM. As DNA, the CDR3 is TGTGCCAGCAGTACTAATGGGAACACTGAAGCTTTCTTT. The encoded protein is CASSTNGNTEAFF.

About this clonotype itself: The junction differs from germline at one of its ends, possibly a read error. The chain combines TRBV24-1 with TRBJ1-5; D uncertain. The CDR3 runs 15 residues. CDR1 is KGHDR, CDR2 SFDVKD, per germline. This CDR3 is CASSEVADKVQPQHF. The CDR3 DNA reads as TGTGCCAGCAGTGAAGTGGCAGATAAGGTGCAGCCCCAGCATTTT.

The chain carries TRBV7-9 and TRBJ1-1, with a weak D call TRBD1 (5 bases). This CDR3 has 13 residues. Germline CDR1 and CDR2: SEHNR and FQNEAQ (reference sequence). The V end was cut by 8 bases, the J end by 6 bases, with 16 bases between. The CDR3 spells CASGGGTYAEAFF. The CDR3 nucleotides read TGTGCCAGCGGTGGGGGGACCTACGCTGAAGCTTTCTTT. The complete variable domain, with remaining parts taken from reference TRBV7-9 and TRBJ1-1, reads DTGVSQNPRHKITKRGQNVTFRCDPISEHNRLYWYRQTLGQGPEFLTYFQNEAQLEKSRLLSDRFSAERPKGSFSTLEIQRTEQGDSAMYLCASGGGTYAEAFFGQGTRLTVV.

This clonotype appeared many times. The rearrangement links TRBV9 to TRBJ1-2; 10 bases map to TRBD1. Trimming cost V 0 bases and J 4 bases; bases outside gene matches: 3. This CDR3 has 15 residues. Germline CDR1 reads SGDLS; CDR2 reads YYNGEE. CDR3 bases: TGTGCCAGCAGCGTAGGACAGGGGGCCGTCTATGGCTACACCTTC. This gives the protein CASSVGQGAVYGYTF.

In its sample, this clonotype was seen a few times. This chain connects TRBV11-2 to TRBJ2-7; TRBD1 or TRBD2 may be the D gene (5 bases each). Trimming took 1 base from V and 5 from J, leaving 24 bases between them. This CDR3 is built from 18 residues. Looked up from germline, CDR1 is SGHAT and CDR2 is FQNNGV. In DNA, the CDR3 is TGTGCCAGCAGCTTAGCACGACGATCGGGGCTAGTATTTGACGAGCAGTACTTC. It is translated as CASSLARRSGLVFDEQYF. The full variable domain, completed using reference TRBV11-2 and TRBJ2-7, is EAGVAQSPRYKIIEKRQSVAFWCNPISGHATLYWYQQILGQGPKLLIQFQNNGVVDDSQLPKDRFSAERLKGVDSTLKIQPAKLEDSAVYLCASSLARRSGLVFDEQYFGPGTRLTVT.